The rows below give T cell receptor beta chains drawn from one sample of a study of blood T cells in healthy people across ages. TCRdb reprocessed the 5' RACE reads via MiXCR and lists one record per CDR3 protein. This sample yields more than 800,000 distinct CDR3 sequences, of which under 35% are seen a single time; around 15% belongs to the top ten. Specimen: blood. These TCRs come from a woman at least 80 years old in good health. Each CDR3 is given with its conserved first and last residue. Fields, in order: J gene, clone size, V gene, D gene, CDR3 protein, CDR3 DNA. A D gene is named only where the DNA matches it firmly. Rows may omit the clone size; those that give it use once, few, many or a size class.

j_gene: TRBJ2-6
abundance: many
v_gene: TRBV24-1
d_gene: -
CDR3aa: CATGASGANVLTF
CDR3nt: TGTGCCACAGGGGCCTCTGGGGCCAACGTCCTGACTTTC

j_gene: TRBJ1-2
abundance: -
v_gene: TRBV18
d_gene: -
CDR3aa: CTSLTTSGTRGTNYGYTF
CDR3nt: TGTACCAGTCTCACCACATCGGGCACTAGGGGTACTAACTATGGCTACACCTTC

j_gene: TRBJ1-2
abundance: many
v_gene: TRBV6-5
d_gene: -
CDR3aa: CATSLGGPGDYGYTF
CDR3nt: TGTGCCACCTCCTTGGGAGGACCCGGGGACTATGGCTACACCTTC

j_gene: TRBJ2-7
abundance: -
v_gene: TRBV6-2/TRBV6-3
d_gene: TRBD2
CDR3aa: CAGSSPGLAKSQGQYF
CDR3nt: TGTGCCGGCAGTTCACCGGGACTAGCGAAGTCTCAGGGGCAGTACTTC

j_gene: TRBJ1-1
abundance: few
v_gene: TRBV12-3/TRBV12-4
d_gene: -
CDR3aa: CASRDLEVSEAFF
CDR3nt: TGTGCCAGCAGGGACCTGGAGGTCTCTGAAGCTTTCTTT

j_gene: TRBJ2-7
abundance: many
v_gene: TRBV7-9
d_gene: -
CDR3aa: CASRQSGSSYEQYF
CDR3nt: TGTGCCAGCAGACAAAGCGGAAGCTCCTACGAGCAGTACTTC

j_gene: TRBJ1-4
abundance: -
v_gene: TRBV5-1
d_gene: -
CDR3aa: CASSFHRADNEKLFF
CDR3nt: TGCGCCAGCAGCTTCCACAGGGCCGATAATGAAAAACTGTTTTTT

j_gene: TRBJ1-1
abundance: few
v_gene: TRBV20-1
d_gene: TRBD1
CDR3aa: CSARDEGRGSMAFF
CDR3nt: TGCAGTGCTAGAGATGAAGGCAGGGGGTCTATGGCTTTCTTT

j_gene: TRBJ1-6
abundance: few
v_gene: TRBV12-3/TRBV12-4
d_gene: TRBD1
CDR3aa: CASRSTGGNSPRHF
CDR3nt: TGTGCCAGCAGATCAACAGGGGGTAATTCACCCCGCCACTTT

j_gene: TRBJ2-5
abundance: many
v_gene: TRBV5-5
d_gene: -
CDR3aa: CASSLALTGTGGQETQYF
CDR3nt: TGTGCCAGCAGCTTGGCCCTAACAGGGACCGGAGGGCAGGAGACCCAGTACTTC

j_gene: TRBJ1-5
abundance: few
v_gene: TRBV18
d_gene: -
CDR3aa: CASSQTRDNPGHF
CDR3nt: TGTGCCAGCTCACAAACCCGGGACAACCCTGGGCATTTT

j_gene: TRBJ1-2
abundance: -
v_gene: TRBV18
d_gene: -
CDR3aa: CASSPRSSGPTEGYTF
CDR3nt: TGTGCCAGCTCACCACGTAGTTCGGGGCCAACAGAAGGCTACACCTTC

j_gene: TRBJ1-4
abundance: -
v_gene: TRBV28
d_gene: TRBD1
CDR3aa: CASSLSGTVGEKLFF
CDR3nt: TGTGCCAGCAGTCTCTCCGGGACAGTGGGTGAAAAACTGTTTTTT

j_gene: TRBJ2-3
abundance: many
v_gene: TRBV7-2
d_gene: TRBD2
CDR3aa: CASSFGLAGGDTQYF
CDR3nt: TGTGCCAGCAGCTTCGGGCTAGCGGGGGGGGATACGCAGTATTTT

j_gene: TRBJ2-7
abundance: many
v_gene: TRBV5-1
d_gene: -
CDR3aa: CASSLGTSSGGEQYF
CDR3nt: TGCGCCAGCAGCTTGGGGACTTCCTCCGGGGGAGAGCAGTACTTC

j_gene: TRBJ1-1
abundance: few
v_gene: TRBV3-1
d_gene: -
CDR3aa: CASSQDGQLMNTEAFF
CDR3nt: TGTGCCAGCAGCCAAGATGGCCAACTCATGAACACTGAAGCTTTCTTT

j_gene: TRBJ1-6
abundance: -
v_gene: TRBV12-3/TRBV12-4
d_gene: TRBD1
CDR3aa: CASIGQGAINSPLHF
CDR3nt: TGTGCCAGCATCGGACAGGGGGCCATTAATTCACCCCTCCACTTT

j_gene: TRBJ1-1
abundance: -
v_gene: TRBV29-1
d_gene: -
CDR3aa: CSVHKESKAFF
CDR3nt: TGCAGCGTTCACAAAGAGTCCAAAGCTTTCTTT

j_gene: TRBJ2-3
abundance: -
v_gene: TRBV6-1
d_gene: -
CDR3aa: CASSEIAGRHADTQYF
CDR3nt: TGTGCCAGCAGTGAAATTGCGGGGCGGCACGCAGATACGCAGTATTTT

j_gene: TRBJ2-3
abundance: -
v_gene: TRBV7-2
d_gene: TRBD1
CDR3aa: CASSLRAPTGGTDTQYF
CDR3nt: TGTGCCAGCAGCTTGAGGGCCCCGACAGGGGGGACAGATACGCAGTATTTT

j_gene: TRBJ1-2
abundance: many
v_gene: TRBV15
d_gene: TRBD1
CDR3aa: CATSRDRGWGYTF
CDR3nt: TGTGCCACCAGTAGGGACAGGGGATGGGGCTACACCTTC

j_gene: TRBJ1-3
abundance: -
v_gene: TRBV21-1
d_gene: -
CDR3aa: CASSKGSHYSGNTIYF
CDR3nt: TGTGCTAGCAGCAAAGGCAGCCATTACTCTGGAAACACCATATATTTT

j_gene: TRBJ2-5
abundance: -
v_gene: TRBV5-1
d_gene: -
CDR3aa: CASSLVAAQQETQYF
CDR3nt: TGCGCCAGCAGCTTGGTAGCAGCCCAACAAGAGACCCAGTACTTC

j_gene: TRBJ2-2
abundance: -
v_gene: TRBV11-3
d_gene: TRBD2
CDR3aa: CASIPTSGGTGELFF
CDR3nt: TGTGCCAGCATCCCAACTAGCGGGGGTACCGGGGAGCTGTTTTTT

j_gene: TRBJ1-2
abundance: -
v_gene: TRBV7-8
d_gene: TRBD1
CDR3aa: CASSPDRGRGHNYGYTF
CDR3nt: TGTGCCAGCAGCCCGGACAGGGGGCGCGGTCATAACTATGGCTACACCTTC

j_gene: TRBJ1-6
abundance: many
v_gene: TRBV9
d_gene: -
CDR3aa: CASRQLKISPLHF
CDR3nt: TGTGCCAGCAGACAACTTAAAATTTCACCCCTCCACTTT

j_gene: TRBJ1-2
abundance: many
v_gene: TRBV20-1
d_gene: -
CDR3aa: CSARDSGGAGNYGYTF
CDR3nt: TGCAGTGCTAGAGATTCGGGGGGGGCAGGGAACTATGGCTACACCTTC

j_gene: TRBJ2-4
abundance: -
v_gene: TRBV5-6
d_gene: -
CDR3aa: CVRSLRGAGNIQYF
CDR3nt: TGTGTCCGCAGCTTGAGGGGGGCGGGAAACATTCAGTACTTC

j_gene: TRBJ1-2
abundance: few
v_gene: TRBV19
d_gene: -
CDR3aa: CASSIEAGTYGYTF
CDR3nt: TGTGCCAGTAGTATAGAGGCAGGGACGTATGGCTACACCTTC

j_gene: TRBJ2-3
abundance: few
v_gene: TRBV21-1
d_gene: -
CDR3aa: CAGGVEEVPITDTQYF
CDR3nt: TGTGCAGGGGGGGTTGAGGAGGTTCCAATCACAGATACGCAGTATTTT

j_gene: TRBJ1-2
abundance: many
v_gene: TRBV20-1
d_gene: -
CDR3aa: CSGRDQTFKSLDYGYTF
CDR3nt: TGCAGTGGCCGGGACCAAACCTTTAAGAGCCTAGATTATGGCTACACCTTC

j_gene: TRBJ2-6
abundance: -
v_gene: TRBV28
d_gene: -
CDR3aa: CASSYPGTRNVLTF
CDR3nt: TGTGCCAGCAGTTACCCGGGGACGCGCAACGTCCTGACTTTC

j_gene: TRBJ2-7
abundance: -
v_gene: TRBV7-6
d_gene: -
CDR3aa: CASSDLIGEQYF
CDR3nt: TGTGCCAGCAGCGATCTTATCGGCGAGCAGTACTTC

j_gene: TRBJ2-5
abundance: -
v_gene: TRBV10-2
d_gene: -
CDR3aa: CASSEFRGETQYF
CDR3nt: TGCGCCAGCAGTGAGTTTCGGGGGGAGACCCAGTACTTC

j_gene: TRBJ1-4
abundance: few
v_gene: TRBV11-2
d_gene: -
CDR3aa: CASSFRQVDEKLFF
CDR3nt: TGTGCCAGCAGCTTTCGCCAGGTTGATGAAAAACTGTTTTTT

j_gene: TRBJ2-3
abundance: few
v_gene: TRBV2
d_gene: TRBD2
CDR3aa: CASSRLAGALGTDTQYF
CDR3nt: TGTGCCAGCAGTCGACTAGCGGGTGCTTTGGGTACAGATACGCAGTATTTT

j_gene: TRBJ2-3
abundance: many
v_gene: TRBV5-4
d_gene: TRBD2
CDR3aa: CASSSRLAGDMDTQYF
CDR3nt: TGTGCCAGCAGCTCCCGACTAGCGGGAGACATGGATACGCAGTATTTT

j_gene: TRBJ1-2
abundance: -
v_gene: TRBV18
d_gene: -
CDR3aa: CASSYPGSGDYGYTF
CDR3nt: TGTGCCAGCTCATACCCAGGGAGCGGTGACTATGGCTACACCTTC

j_gene: TRBJ2-5
abundance: -
v_gene: TRBV7-2
d_gene: -
CDR3aa: CASSRGTLYGQETQYF
CDR3nt: TGTGCCAGCAGCCGGGGGACGTTGTATGGACAAGAGACCCAGTACTTC

j_gene: TRBJ2-3
abundance: -
v_gene: TRBV12-3/TRBV12-4
d_gene: -
CDR3aa: CASSCVRGDTEYF
CDR3nt: TGTGCCAGCAGTTGCGTGAGAGGAGATACGGAGTATTTT

j_gene: TRBJ1-6
abundance: -
v_gene: TRBV19
d_gene: -
CDR3aa: CASNLRGGSPLHF
CDR3nt: TGTGCCAGTAACCTCCGGGGGGGCTCACCCCTCCACTTT

j_gene: TRBJ2-1
abundance: -
v_gene: TRBV20-1
d_gene: TRBD1
CDR3aa: CSATLQGISYNEQFF
CDR3nt: TGCAGTGCTACCCTACAGGGGATATCCTACAATGAGCAGTTCTTC

j_gene: TRBJ2-1
abundance: once
v_gene: TRBV5-1
d_gene: -
CDR3aa: CASSLGRRDSEQFF
CDR3nt: TGCGCCAGCAGCTTAGGACGTCGAGATTCTGAGCAGTTCTTC

j_gene: TRBJ1-1
abundance: few
v_gene: TRBV3-1
d_gene: TRBD1
CDR3aa: CASSQVPGTGNTEAFF
CDR3nt: TGTGCCAGCAGCCAAGTACCCGGGACAGGGAACACTGAAGCTTTCTTT

j_gene: TRBJ2-3
abundance: many
v_gene: TRBV5-1
d_gene: -
CDR3aa: CASHFGQNTDTQYF
CDR3nt: TGCGCCAGCCACTTCGGACAGAACACAGATACGCAGTATTTT

j_gene: TRBJ2-7
abundance: many
v_gene: TRBV11-2
d_gene: TRBD2
CDR3aa: CASSLFSPLAGGLYEQYF
CDR3nt: TGTGCCAGCAGCTTGTTTTCCCCACTAGCGGGGGGACTCTACGAGCAGTACTTC

j_gene: TRBJ2-1
abundance: -
v_gene: TRBV9
d_gene: -
CDR3aa: CASSVEVNSNEQFF
CDR3nt: TGTGCCAGCAGCGTAGAGGTCAACTCCAATGAGCAGTTCTTC

j_gene: TRBJ2-4
abundance: many
v_gene: TRBV12-3/TRBV12-4
d_gene: -
CDR3aa: CASSPRTGGNIQYF
CDR3nt: TGTGCCAGCAGTCCGCGGACCGGAGGAAACATTCAGTACTTC

j_gene: TRBJ1-4
abundance: few
v_gene: TRBV3-1
d_gene: -
CDR3aa: CASSQVEQSEKLFF
CDR3nt: TGTGCCAGCAGCCAAGTAGAACAGTCTGAAAAACTGTTTTTT

j_gene: TRBJ2-1
abundance: -
v_gene: TRBV7-2
d_gene: -
CDR3aa: CASSLGSRLDEQFF
CDR3nt: TGTGCCAGCAGCTTAGGATCCAGGCTAGATGAGCAGTTCTTC

j_gene: TRBJ1-4
abundance: -
v_gene: TRBV7-2
d_gene: TRBD1
CDR3aa: CASKSYRGGTNEKRFF
CDR3nt: TGTGCCAGCAAGTCTTACAGGGGAGGAACTAATGAAAAACGGTTTTTT

j_gene: TRBJ2-1
abundance: many
v_gene: TRBV20-1
d_gene: -
CDR3aa: CSARRPPGQFF
CDR3nt: TGCAGTGCTAGGAGACCGCCCGGGCAGTTCTTC

j_gene: TRBJ1-2
abundance: -
v_gene: TRBV5-6
d_gene: -
CDR3aa: CASRPGNYYGYTF
CDR3nt: TGTGCCAGCCGGCCGGGAAATTACTATGGCTACACCTTC

j_gene: TRBJ2-3
abundance: many
v_gene: TRBV20-1
d_gene: -
CDR3aa: CSARGHTDTQYF
CDR3nt: TGCAGTGCTAGGGGGCACACAGATACGCAGTATTTT

j_gene: TRBJ2-7
abundance: many
v_gene: TRBV29-1
d_gene: -
CDR3aa: CSVSTGEGEYF
CDR3nt: TGCAGCGTCAGTACAGGCGAAGGGGAGTACTTC

j_gene: TRBJ2-2
abundance: many
v_gene: TRBV4-3
d_gene: TRBD2
CDR3aa: CASSRGTSASGELFF
CDR3nt: TGCGCCAGCAGCCGAGGGACTAGCGCAAGCGGGGAGCTGTTTTTT